This TCR beta chain is drawn from a study of shared clonotypes between healthy human individuals. The naive CD8 fraction comprised CD45RO-negative cells positively selected for CCR7 and excluded terminally differentiated effector memory CD45RA+ cells. Donors comprised only Caucasian adults living in Nashville, Tennessee. At a deep level, the assay was run. Using immunoSEQ multiplex PCR, the repertoire was profiled, and TCRdb retains in-frame clones only, with some absent. The profile shows under 600,000 clones, 98% of them singletons. Between the trimmed V and J ends, which lost 0 bases and 7 bases, there was a span of 11 bases. The CDR3 runs to 14 residues. The germline gives CDR1 SGHDT, CDR2 YYEEEE.

This clonotype was sampled from a man aged 25-45 years in good health. This chain connects TRBV5-6 to TRBJ1-5; a weak D match, TRBD1 (5 bases). Sequences were obtained from naive CD8+ T cells sorted from blood. The CDR3 bases are TGTGCCAGCAGCTTGGGCAGGGAGCGGCAGCCCCAGCATTTT. Translating it yields CASSLGRERQPQHF.